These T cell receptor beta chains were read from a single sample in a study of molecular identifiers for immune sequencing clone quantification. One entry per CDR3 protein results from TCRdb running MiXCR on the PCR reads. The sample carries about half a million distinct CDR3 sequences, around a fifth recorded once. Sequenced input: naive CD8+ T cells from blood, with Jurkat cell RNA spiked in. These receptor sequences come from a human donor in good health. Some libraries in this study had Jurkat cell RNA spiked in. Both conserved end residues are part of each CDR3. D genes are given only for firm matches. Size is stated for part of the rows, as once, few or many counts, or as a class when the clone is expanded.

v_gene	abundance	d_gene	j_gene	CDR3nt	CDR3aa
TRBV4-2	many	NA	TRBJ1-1	TGTGCCAGCAGCCTTGCGATGGGGCAGTTCCCTGAAGCTTTCTTT	CASSLAMGQFPEAFF
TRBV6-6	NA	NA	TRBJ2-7	TGTGCCAGCAGTTCCAACGTCTACGAGCAGTACTTC	CASSSNVYEQYF
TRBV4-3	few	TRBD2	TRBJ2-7	TGCGCCAGCAGCCAAGGTAGCGGGAGGATTTACGAGCAGTACTTC	CASSQGSGRIYEQYF
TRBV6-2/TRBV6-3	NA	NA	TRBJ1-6	TGTGCCAGCAGTAGATCCGGGACGGTGATCGACTATAATTCACCCCTCCACTTT	CASSRSGTVIDYNSPLHF
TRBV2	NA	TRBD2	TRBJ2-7	TGTGCCAGCCAACGGGCGGGAGGGCCCGTCGAGCAGTACTTC	CASQRAGGPVEQYF
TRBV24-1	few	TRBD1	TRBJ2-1	TGTGCCACCAGTGATTCGGGCCCCACCGGAGAGCGACAGGGGGATTGGAATGAGCAGTTCTTC	CATSDSGPTGERQGDWNEQFF
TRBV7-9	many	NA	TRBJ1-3	TGTGCCAGCAGCTTAGCGTTTGGGGGCTCTGGAAACACCATATATTTT	CASSLAFGGSGNTIYF
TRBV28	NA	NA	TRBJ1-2	TGTGCCAGCAGATCCCACTCGCCGGGCTACACCTTC	CASRSHSPGYTF
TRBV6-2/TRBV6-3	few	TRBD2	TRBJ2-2	TGTGCCAGCGAGTTGTGGGGAGGGCAAGGTACCGGGGAGCTGTTTTTT	CASELWGGQGTGELFF
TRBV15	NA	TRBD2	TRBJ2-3	TGTGCCACCAGCAGGGATTACGGGACTAGCGGGATACTTCGGGCAGGAGATACGCAGTATTTT	CATSRDYGTSGILRAGDTQYF
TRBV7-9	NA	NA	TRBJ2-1	TGTGCCAGCAGCTTAGCGGCCCCAGGACTTATTAGTGAGCAGTTCTTC	CASSLAAPGLISEQFF
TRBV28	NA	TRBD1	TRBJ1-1	TGTGCCAGCACGGGGACAGGGGATATGAACACTGAAGCTTTCTTT	CASTGTGDMNTEAFF
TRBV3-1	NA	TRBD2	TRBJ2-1	TGTGCCAGCAGCCAACCGACTAGCGGAGACAATGAGCAGTTCTTC	CASSQPTSGDNEQFF
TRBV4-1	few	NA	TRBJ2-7	TGCGCCAGCAGCCACTTCGGACAGGGAGGGTCCTACGAGCAGTACTTC	CASSHFGQGGSYEQYF
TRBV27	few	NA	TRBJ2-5	TGTGCCAGCAGTCGAAGTGGGGAAGAGACCCAGTACTTC	CASSRSGEETQYF
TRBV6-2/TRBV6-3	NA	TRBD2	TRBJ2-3	TGTGCCAGCAGTTCATTCTTTACTAGCGGGAGGTCGACAGATACGCAGTATTTT	CASSSFFTSGRSTDTQYF
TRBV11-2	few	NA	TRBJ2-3	TGTGCCAGCAGCCCCCACACTAGCCCGAGCACAGATACGCAGTATTTT	CASSPHTSPSTDTQYF
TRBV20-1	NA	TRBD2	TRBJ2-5	TGCAGTGTCCTTGGAATAGCGGGTCCTCAAGAGACCCAGTACTTC	CSVLGIAGPQETQYF
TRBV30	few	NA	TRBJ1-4	TGTGCCTGGACCTGGGGGGGATTCAATGAAAGACTGTTTTTT	CAWTWGGFNERLFF
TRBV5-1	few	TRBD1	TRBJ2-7	TGCGCCAGCACCACTAGGACAGGGATAACCTACGAGCAGTACTTC	CASTTRTGITYEQYF
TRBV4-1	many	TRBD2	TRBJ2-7	TGCGCCAGCAGCCACGGGGGGGGCGAAGAGCAGTACTTC	CASSHGGGEEQYF
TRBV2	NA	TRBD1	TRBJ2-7	TGTGCCAGCAGTCCCCCAAACGACAGGGGCGAGCAGTACTTC	CASSPPNDRGEQYF
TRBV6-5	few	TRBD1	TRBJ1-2	TGTGCCAGCAGCGGGACAGGGAGTGGCTACACCTTC	CASSGTGSGYTF
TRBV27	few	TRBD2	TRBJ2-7	TGTGCCAGCAGTCTTACCTGGACTAGCGGTACGGCTCCCTACGAGCAGTACTTC	CASSLTWTSGTAPYEQYF
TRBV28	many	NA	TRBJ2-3	TGTGCCAGCAGCCGGGGGACGGGCACAGATACGCAGTATTTT	CASSRGTGTDTQYF
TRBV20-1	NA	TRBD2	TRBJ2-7	TGCAGTGCTAGAGATCGTAGCGGGAGCCCTTCCTACGAGCAGTACTTC	CSARDRSGSPSYEQYF
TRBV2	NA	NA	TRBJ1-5	TGTGCCAGCAGCACCGACTCCACTCATCAGCCCCAGCATTTT	CASSTDSTHQPQHF
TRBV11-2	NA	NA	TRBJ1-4	TGTGCCAGCAGGGACAGCCCGAATGAAAAACTGTTTTTT	CASRDSPNEKLFF
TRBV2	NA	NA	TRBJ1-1	TGTGCCAGCAGTGAGGGCGGGGCCAGGTCGGGCACTGAAGCTTTCTTT	CASSEGGARSGTEAFF
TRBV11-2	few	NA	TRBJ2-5	TGTGCCAGCAGCTTAGCCCCGGCAGGGAGAGAGACCCAGTACTTC	CASSLAPAGRETQYF
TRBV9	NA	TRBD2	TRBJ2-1	TGTGCCAGCAGCGGGGGCGGGGGGTCCGATGAGCAGTTCTTC	CASSGGGGSDEQFF
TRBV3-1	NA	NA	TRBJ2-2	TGTGCCAGCATTACCCCCACCGGGGAGCTGTTTTTT	CASITPTGELFF
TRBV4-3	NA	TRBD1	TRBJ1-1	TGCGACAGCAGCCAAGCATGGGACAGCTCGAACACTGAAGCTTTCTTT	CDSSQAWDSSNTEAFF
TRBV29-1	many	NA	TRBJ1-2	TGCAGCGTTGAAGTGGGAGTTACGACAAGGCCGGACACCTTC	CSVEVGVTTRPDTF
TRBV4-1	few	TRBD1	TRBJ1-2	TGCGCCAGCAGCCATCCCCAGGGGGTTCGGAACTATGGCTACACCTTC	CASSHPQGVRNYGYTF
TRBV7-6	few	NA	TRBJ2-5	TGTGCCAGCAGCCGTACGCGGACGGGAGCAAAGGAGACCCAGTACTTC	CASSRTRTGAKETQYF
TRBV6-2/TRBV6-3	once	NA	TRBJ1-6	TGTGCCAGCAGGAAGACGCTAGAGGAACCCCTCTATAATTCACCCCTCCACTTT	CASRKTLEEPLYNSPLHF
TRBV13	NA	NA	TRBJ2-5	TGTGCCAGCAGCCAACCGATCGGAGGAGGGACCCAGTACTTC	CASSQPIGGGTQYF
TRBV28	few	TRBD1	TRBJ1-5	TGTGCCAGCAGCCGGGACAGGGAGCTGCAGCCCCAGCATTTT	CASSRDRELQPQHF
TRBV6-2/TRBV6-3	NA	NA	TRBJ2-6	TGTGCCAGCAGTTATCTGGCAGGGAGTGGGGCCAACGTCCTGACTTTC	CASSYLAGSGANVLTF
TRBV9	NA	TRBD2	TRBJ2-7	TGTGCCAGCAGCGTAGAGTCTAGCGGGGTCGAGCAGTACTTC	CASSVESSGVEQYF
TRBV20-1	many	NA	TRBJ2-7	TGCAGTGCTAGAGATCGAACGGTACCGTACGAGCAGTACTTC	CSARDRTVPYEQYF
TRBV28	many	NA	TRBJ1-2	TGTGCCAGCAGCCTACCGACAGTTTATGGCTACACCTTC	CASSLPTVYGYTF
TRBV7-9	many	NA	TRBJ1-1	TGTGCCAGCAGCTTAGTCGTGGGGGGCGCTGGGGAAGCTTTCTTT	CASSLVVGGAGEAFF
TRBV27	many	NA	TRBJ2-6	TGTGCCAGCAGGACAGGATTCTCTGGGGCCAACGTCCTGACTTTC	CASRTGFSGANVLTF
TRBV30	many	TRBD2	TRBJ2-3	TGTGCCGTGGGACTAGCGGGATCGCCCACAGATACGCAGTATTTT	CAVGLAGSPTDTQYF
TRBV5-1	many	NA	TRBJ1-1	TGCGCCAGCAGCCAAATGGGGACACCAAACACTGAAGCTTTCTTT	CASSQMGTPNTEAFF
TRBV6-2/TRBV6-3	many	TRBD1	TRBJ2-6	TGTGCCAGCAGTGATGGACAGGCGCACTCTGGGGCCAACGTCCTGACTTTC	CASSDGQAHSGANVLTF
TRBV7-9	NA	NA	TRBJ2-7	TGTGCCAGCAGCTCGGATATTAGTTTCGGGAACCTAGACGAGCAGTACTTC	CASSSDISFGNLDEQYF
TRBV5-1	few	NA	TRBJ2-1	TGCGCCAGCAGCCGGGCCGGAGGAAATGAGCAGTTCTTC	CASSRAGGNEQFF
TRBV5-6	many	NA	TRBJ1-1	TGTGCCAGCAGCTGGGTGGGGTCATTGAACACTGAAGCTTTCTTT	CASSWVGSLNTEAFF
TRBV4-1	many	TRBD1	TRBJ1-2	TGCGCCAGCAGCCCCCTACGGACAGGCAACTATGGCTACACCTTC	CASSPLRTGNYGYTF
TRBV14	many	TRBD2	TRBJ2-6	TGTGCCAGCAGCCCCGGACTAGCGGGAGGTCGTGGGGCCAACGTCCTGACTTTC	CASSPGLAGGRGANVLTF
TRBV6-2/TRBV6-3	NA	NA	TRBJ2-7	TGTGCCAGCGGTTACGCCAGCTACGAGCAGTACTTC	CASGYASYEQYF
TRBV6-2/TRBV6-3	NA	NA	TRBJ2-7	TGTGCCAGCAGTTACGGCAAATTCTACGAGCAGTACTTC	CASSYGKFYEQYF
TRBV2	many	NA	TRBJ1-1	TGTGCCAGCTGCGGGCGGGCCAACACTGAAGCTTTCTTT	CASCGRANTEAFF
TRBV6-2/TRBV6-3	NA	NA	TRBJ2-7	TGTGCCAGCAGTTACTGGGCAAGTGCCTACGAGCAGTACTTC	CASSYWASAYEQYF